This TCR beta chain is drawn from a study of T-cell memory formation after mild COVID-19. Using its own MiXCR run on the 5' RACE reads, TCRdb lists one record per CDR3 protein. Of hundreds of thousands of distinct CDR3 sequences detected, about 20% appear once; the ten largest clones hold approximately 8.4%. The study, taken as a whole, reports: Day 15 to 85 contractors were CD4/CD8 balanced; later expanders leaned CD4+. Researchers report contracting CD4+ clones mostly in CM and EM, with CD8+ clones in EMRA.

A note on this clonotype: Its specificity is not known.

The CDR3 has 16 residues. Germline assignment: CDR1 SGHVS and CDR2 FNYEAQ. J lost 4 bases, V lost 5 bases, and 8 bases had no gene match. The sample was PBMCs or a T cell subset sorted from them (not recorded which). The clonotype comes from an adult woman who had mild COVID-19 (a few samples of this study predate the infection). Cell type and time point are not known. This chain uses TRBV7-6 with TRBJ2-1; 10 bases are shared with TRBD2. The CDR3 DNA follows: TGTGCCAGCAGCAGAGCAGGACTAGCGGTTTACAATGAGCAGTTCTTC. The encoded protein is CASSRAGLAVYNEQFF. Looking up the rest from reference TRBV7-6 and TRBJ2-1 gives the full variable domain: GAGVSQSPRYKVTKRGQDVALRCDPISGHVSLYWYRQALGQGPEFLTYFNYEAQQDKSGLPNDRFSAERPEGSISTLTIQRTEQRDSAMYRCASSRAGLAVYNEQFFGPGTRLTVL.